The entry below describes one TCR beta chain. The missing conserved phenylalanine or tryptophan at the end of this CDR3 makes a read error likely. This sample is part of a study of tumor-infiltrating lymphocytes in primary liver carcinoma. Study as a whole: Sample yields of productive TCRbeta reads, ranging from roughly 3.65 to 7.5 million, were similar across tissue types.

Starting from approximately 0.45 ug of total RNA, TCR beta cDNA was produced with a primer in the constant region. Libraries of TCR beta came from three nested multiplex PCR rounds with slightly modified ARM-PCR. TCRdb re-called the multiplex PCR reads with MiXCR, one entry per CDR3 protein. This sample yields around 100,000 distinct CDR3 sequences, of which around 66% are seen a single time; around 12% belongs to the top ten. DNA and RNA were both co-extracted from roughly 18-30 mg of bulk tissue that had not been sorted. Tumor samples each held over 80% viable tumor cells. This clonotype originated in a woman aged 55-70 years with primary liver carcinoma and hepatitis B virus infection. The specimen was liver tumor tissue from sampling region 2. Noted subset: tumor region T2, inferior pole.

The CDR3 DNA sequence: TGTGCCAGCCCCCGACTGGCTGAAGCTTTCTTA. It encodes CASPRLAEAFL. V is TRBV7-9 and J is TRBJ1-1; no reliable D call. From germline, CDR1 is SEHNR and CDR2 FQNEAQ (reference sequence). V lost 8 bases and J lost 6, with 10 bases in between. CDR3 length: 11 amino acids.